The TCR beta chain described here comes from a study of shared clonotypes between healthy human individuals. CD4+ cells were split into CD45RA+ naive and CD45RA-negative memory subsets. The protocol was immunoSEQ multiplex PCR, while the TCRdb copy is restricted to in-frame clones and leaves out a portion. The table records roughly 2 million clones, 85% to 95% of them present only once. There are 14 residues in the CDR3. Germline V lookup: CDR1 SGDLS, CDR2 YYNGEE. Unmatched junction bases numbered 0, after V lost 0 bases and J lost 2 bases. The chain recombines TRBV9 with TRBJ1-2; 8 positions agree with TRBD1. Input material: naive CD4+ T cells sorted from blood. Subset described: CD45RA+ positively selected. This receptor was obtained from a man aged 18 to 29 in good health. The CDR3 DNA sequence: TGTGCCAGCAGCGTAGGGACAGGGAACTATGGCTACACCTTC. Amino acid sequence: CASSVGTGNYGYTF.